What follows are 24 T cell receptor beta chains derived from one specimen sequenced in a study of OX40 agonist ivuxolimab in advanced cancers. Library method: the immunoSEQ multiplex PCR assay. TCRdb retrieved this table from immuneACCESS and kept in-frame rearrangements only. Not all clones are present; in checked studies, unresolved V genes account for under half, and no reason is known for the remainder. This sample gives tens of thousands of clones in total; 76% of them show up just once. Roughly 23% of the sample is taken by the ten largest. Specimen: CD4+ or CD8+ T cells sorted from blood, collected in a trial of the OX40 agonist ivuxolimab. These receptors all stem from an adult with an advanced solid tumor such as melanoma, head and neck, liver or kidney cancer.

The rearrangement joins TRBV6-6 to TRBJ1-5, with TRBD1 identical over 10 bases. The CDR3 is made up of 15 amino acids. Per the germline V gene, CDR1 is MNHNY and CDR2 is SVGAGI (reference sequence). V shed 6 bases, J shed 3 bases, and the junction held 5 bases outside the gene matches. The CDR3 protein is CASRKGQGINQPQHF. The CDR3 coding sequence is TGTGCCAGCAGAAAGGGACAGGGGATCAATCAGCCCCAGCATTTT.

The rearrangement uses TRBV7-9 and TRBJ2-1, with unresolved D. Germline values: CDR1 SEHNR, CDR2 FQNEAQ (reference sequence). V was clipped by 3 bases and J by 9 bases, with 15 bases between them. This CDR3 is 14 amino acids long. The CDR3 protein is CASSLAHSWGEQFF. The CDR3 coding sequence is TGTGCCAGCAGCTTGGCTCATTCCTGGGGTGAGCAGTTCTTC.

This chain links TRBV7-9 with TRBJ1-6; no clear D gene. The V end was cut by 0 bases, the J end by 9 bases, with 12 bases between. The length of the CDR3 is 15 residues. Germline V gene sequence: CDR1 SEHNR, CDR2 FQNEAQ (reference sequence). This CDR3 is CASSLALQFLSPLHF. DNA for the CDR3: TGTGCCAGCAGCTTAGCGTTACAGTTCCTTTCACCCCTCCACTTT.

The J gene is TRBJ2-7, the V gene TRBV6-5, with a tentative D call TRBD1 (6 bases). Germline V gene lookup returns CDR1 MNHEY and CDR2 SVGAGI. The germline V and J ends were trimmed by 6 bases and 1 base, with 13 bases remaining between them. The CDR3 contains 14 residues. DNA of the CDR3: TGTGCCAGCAGCTCCGGGACACATTCCTACGAGCAGTACTTC. Protein: CASSSGTHSYEQYF.

This clone was counted only a few times. The chain links TRBV4-1 to TRBJ1-3; no firm D call. V lost 2 bases, J lost 0 bases, and 5 bases lay in between. The CDR3 is made up of 14 amino acids. Germline lookup yields CDR1 MGHRA and CDR2 YSYEKL. DNA of the CDR3: TGCGCCAGCAGCCAATACAGCTCTGGAAACACCATATATTTT. Its protein is CASSQYSSGNTIYF.

The chain links TRBV2 to TRBJ2-7, with 9 bases matching TRBD2. CDR3 size: 14 residues. Trimming took 8 bases from V and 5 from J; bases not matched to a gene: 10. Germline values: CDR1 SNHLY, CDR2 FYNNEI. The CDR3 nucleotides are TGTGCCAGCCGGCCTAGCGGGACTCGACACGAGCAGTACGTC. Translated: CASRPSGTRHEQYV.

This clone was picked up a small number of times. The chain employs TRBV6-6 and TRBJ1-6; 11 bases are a match to TRBD1. Germline V gives CDR1 MNHNY, CDR2 SVGAGI (reference sequence). The length of the CDR3 is 14 residues. Trimming removed 2 bases from V and 9 bases from J; junction bases left unmatched: 0. The CDR3 nucleotides read TGTGCCAGCAGTTACGGGACAGGGGGTTCACCCCTCCACTTT. Its protein product is CASSYGTGGSPLHF.

V usage is TRBV2 and J usage is TRBJ1-1, with TRBD1 matching 8 bases. In germline, CDR1 is SNHLY, CDR2 FYNNEI. The CDR3 sequence is 14 residues long. V lost 6 bases and J lost 1; bases outside the gene matches: 4. CDR3 in amino acids: CASSQQGGNTEAFF. CDR3 nucleotides: TGTGCCAGCAGCCAACAGGGGGGGAACACTGAAGCTTTCTTT.

This clone came up a few times. The same CDR3 is also encoded by other DNA sequences in this sample. V usage is TRBV7-9 and J usage is TRBJ1-5, with D possibly TRBD1 on 5 matching bases. The CDR3 consists of 14 residues. Trimming took off 2 bases at V and 2 bases at J, with 7 bases between the two ends. Germline V lookup: CDR1 SEHNR, CDR2 FQNEAQ (reference sequence). The CDR3 reads CASSLSGGNQPQHF. CDR3 nucleotides: TGTGCCAGCAGCTTATCGGGGGGCAATCAGCCCCAGCATTTT.

This clone was detected once. The chain uses TRBV2 and TRBJ1-5; a possible D gene is TRBD1 (5 bases). The CDR3 sequence is 15 residues long. Germline loops: CDR1 SNHLY, CDR2 FYNNEI. Trimming cost V 2 bases and J 3 bases, with 11 bases left between them. The CDR3 region has the DNA TGTGCCAGCAGTGAATGGAGGGGAGACAATCAGCCCCAGCATTTT. Amino acid sequence: CASSEWRGDNQPQHF.

This clone appeared a few times. V gene TRBV10-3 combines with J gene TRBJ1-2; D not certain. The germline V gene encodes CDR1 ENHRY and CDR2 SYGVKD. The CDR3 is 14 amino acids. Between the trimmed V and J ends, which lost 0 bases and 6 bases, there was a span of 11 bases. CDR3 sequence: CAISESRGLDGYTF. Written as DNA, the CDR3 is TGTGCCATCAGTGAGTCGAGAGGGCTTGATGGCTACACCTTC.

The CDR3 reads CASSLSPQNNYGYTF. The CDR3 DNA follows: TGTGCCAGCAGCTTGAGTCCACAAAATAACTATGGCTACACCTTC. The V call is TRBV5-4, the J call TRBJ1-2; D is unresolved. The CDR3 spans 15 residues. In germline, CDR1 is SGHNT, CDR2 YYREEE (reference sequence). V lost 1 base and J lost 1, with 11 bases in between.

This clone has only a few counts. This chain connects TRBV7-8 to TRBJ2-3; D is perhaps TRBD1 (6 bases). Trimming pared 5 bases from V and 9 bases from J, leaving 12 bases between. Germline CDR1 reads SGHVS; CDR2 reads FQNEAQ. The CDR3 has 12 amino acids. The CDR3, as DNA: TGTGCCAGCAGCCCCCACCAGGGGACGCAGTATTTT. It codes for CASSPHQGTQYF. The full variable domain, its missing parts supplied by reference TRBV7-8 and TRBJ2-3, is GAGVSQSPRYKVAKRGQDVALRCDPISGHVSLFWYQQALGQGPEFLTYFQNEAQLDKSGLPSDRFFAERPEGSVSTLKIQRTQQEDSAVYLCASSPHQGTQYFGPGTRLTVL.

V is TRBV7-2 and J is TRBJ2-3; 11 bases map to TRBD2. Per germline, CDR1 SGHTA and CDR2 FQGNSA. This CDR3 spans 15 amino acids. V lost 0 bases, J lost 4 bases, and 0 bases stayed unmatched. The CDR3 DNA reads TGTGCCAGCAGCTTAGCTAGCGGGGGGGCAGATACGCAGTATTTT. Translated, it gives CASSLASGGADTQYF.

This clone was observed a few times. This rearrangement joins TRBV29-1 to TRBJ1-1; D may be TRBD1 (6 bases). Trimming stripped 4 bases from V and 4 bases from J, with 16 bases between. CDR1 is SQVTM, CDR2 ANQGSEA, per germline. There are 14 residues in the CDR3. In nucleotides, the CDR3 is TGCAGCGTTGTATGGGGGCCGGGAAGCACTGAAGCTTTCTTT. It translates to CSVVWGPGSTEAFF.

This clone has a single count. The chain uses TRBV4-1 and TRBJ2-5; TRBD2 matches 9 bases. From germline, CDR1 is MGHRA and CDR2 YSYEKL. The CDR3 loop spans 13 amino acids. V trimming: 5 bases; J trimming: 4 bases; junction bases outside the gene matches: 2. CDR3 DNA: TGCGCCAGCAGCAAGCGGGGGGTAGAGACCCAGTACTTC. Its protein is CASSKRGVETQYF.

This clone was detected only a few times. The rearrangement links TRBV6-1 to TRBJ2-7, with D possibly being TRBD1 (6 bases). V dropped 7 bases and J dropped 0 bases, with 10 bases sitting between them. Germline V gene lookup returns CDR1 MNHNS and CDR2 SASEGT. The CDR3 runs to 13 residues. Here the CDR3 DNA reads TGTGCCAGCATAGACAGGCTCTCCTACGAGCAGTACGTC. This sequence encodes CASIDRLSYEQYV.

V is TRBV5-1 and J is TRBJ2-3; TRBD1 is a possible D gene (6 bases). The V gene's germline CDR1 is SGHRS and CDR2 YFSETQ. This CDR3 has 14 residues. V dropped 4 bases and J dropped 4 bases, with 13 bases sitting between them. CDR3 nucleotides: TGCGCCAGCAGCCAGGGGACCGGCCCAGATACGCAGTATTTT. Amino acids: CASSQGTGPDTQYF.

The chain couples TRBV29-1 to TRBJ2-7; a possible D gene is TRBD2 (5 bases). Germline assignment: CDR1 SQVTM and CDR2 ANQGSEA. The CDR3 totals 14 residues. V lost 0 bases, J lost 1 base, and 10 bases lay in between. DNA for the CDR3: TGCAGCGTTGAAGAGACGAGGGCGTCCTACGAGCAGTACTTC. Translation: CSVEETRASYEQYF.

Here the CDR3 DNA reads TGTGCCAGCAGTGGTATTGGGGGGCTGGGCACAGATACGCAGTATTTT. It encodes CASSGIGGLGTDTQYF. This rearrangement joins TRBV2 to TRBJ2-3; D tentatively reads TRBD1 or TRBD2 (6 bases each). Trimming took off 4 bases at V and 1 base at J, with 15 bases between the two ends. CDR1 SNHLY and CDR2 FYNNEI come from the germline V gene. The CDR3 spans 16 residues.

This clone was seen a handful of times. The CDR3 DNA reads TGCGCCAGCAGCCAGGGAGACACTGAAGCTTTCTTT. Its translation: CASSQGDTEAFF. The chain couples TRBV4-1 to TRBJ1-1; unclear D gene. Looked up from germline, CDR1 is MGHRA and CDR2 is YSYEKL. CDR3 length: 12 amino acids. The V end lost 3 bases, the J end lost 3 bases, and 5 bases lay between the germline ends.

This chain connects TRBV6-1 to TRBJ1-2; a possible D gene is TRBD1 (5 bases). The length of the CDR3 is 12 residues. Germline V lookup: CDR1 MNHNS, CDR2 SASEGT. The V end lost 5 bases, the J end lost 4 bases, and 8 bases lay between the germline ends. The CDR3 DNA follows: TGTGCCAGCAGTCGGGACGGCTATGGCTACACCTTC. Translation gives CASSRDGYGYTF.

The gene calls are TRBV2 and TRBJ2-3, with a possible D match to TRBD2 (5 bases). There are 11 residues in the CDR3. With 8 bases removed from V and 7 bases from J, the gap between germline ends came to 10 bases. The germline V gene has CDR1 SNHLY and CDR2 FYNNEI. CDR3 nucleotides: TGTGCCAGCGCAACGGGGAATACGCAGTATTTT. Translating gives CASATGNTQYF.

V is TRBV27 and J is TRBJ1-1; D is undetermined. Trimming removed 1 base at V and 4 bases at J, with 13 bases between. Germline V CDR1 and CDR2: MNHEY, SMNVEV (reference sequence). The CDR3 has 15 amino acids. CDR3 residues: CASSLFGRLGTEAFF. CDR3 sequence (DNA): TGTGCCAGCAGTTTATTTGGACGACTGGGCACTGAAGCTTTCTTT.